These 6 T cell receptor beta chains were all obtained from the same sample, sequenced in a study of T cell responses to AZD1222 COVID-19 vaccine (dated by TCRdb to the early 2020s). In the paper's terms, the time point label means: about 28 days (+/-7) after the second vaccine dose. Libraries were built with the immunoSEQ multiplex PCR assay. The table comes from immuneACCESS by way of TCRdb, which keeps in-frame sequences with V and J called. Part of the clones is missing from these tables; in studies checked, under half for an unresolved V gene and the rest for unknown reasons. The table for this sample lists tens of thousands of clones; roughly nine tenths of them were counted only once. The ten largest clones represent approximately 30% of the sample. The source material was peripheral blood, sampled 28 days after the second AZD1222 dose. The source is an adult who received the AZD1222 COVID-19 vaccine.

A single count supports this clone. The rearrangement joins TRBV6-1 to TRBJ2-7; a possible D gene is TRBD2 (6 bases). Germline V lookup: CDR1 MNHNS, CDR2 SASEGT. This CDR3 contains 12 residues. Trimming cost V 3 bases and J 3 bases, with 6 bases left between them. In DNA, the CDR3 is TGTGCCAGCAGTGAGCGGGGCTACGAGCAGTACTTC. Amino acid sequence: CASSERGYEQYF.

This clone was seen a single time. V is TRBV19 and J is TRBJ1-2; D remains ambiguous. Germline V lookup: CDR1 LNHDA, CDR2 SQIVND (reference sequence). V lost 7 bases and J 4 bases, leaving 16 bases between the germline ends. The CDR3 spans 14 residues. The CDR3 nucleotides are TGTGCCAGTACCATACCAGGTTCACTCTATGGCTACACCTTC. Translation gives CASTIPGSLYGYTF.

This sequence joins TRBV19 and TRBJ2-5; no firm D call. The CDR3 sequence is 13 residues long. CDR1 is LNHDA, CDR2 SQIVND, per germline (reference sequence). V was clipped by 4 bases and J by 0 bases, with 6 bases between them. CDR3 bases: TGTGCCAGTAGTAACCAGTACCAAGAGACCCAGTACTTC. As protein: CASSNQYQETQYF.

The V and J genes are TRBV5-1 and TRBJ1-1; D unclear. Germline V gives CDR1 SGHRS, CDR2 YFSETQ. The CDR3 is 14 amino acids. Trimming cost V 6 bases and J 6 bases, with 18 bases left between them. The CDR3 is CASKTHHEASEAFF. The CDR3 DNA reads TGCGCCAGCAAAACCCACCACGAGGCCTCTGAAGCTTTCTTT.

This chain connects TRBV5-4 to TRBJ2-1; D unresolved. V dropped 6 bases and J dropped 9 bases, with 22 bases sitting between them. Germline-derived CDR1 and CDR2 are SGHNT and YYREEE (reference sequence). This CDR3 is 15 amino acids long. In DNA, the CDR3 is TGTGCCAGCACCCAACGGCTGGGTGAAAGGTTTGAGCAGTTCTTC. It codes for CASTQRLGERFEQFF. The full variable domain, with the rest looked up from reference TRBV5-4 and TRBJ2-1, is ETGVTQSPTHLIKTRGQQVTLRCSSQSGHNTVSWYQQALGQGPQFIFQYYREEENGRGNFPPRFSGLQFPNYSSELNVNALELDDSALYLCASTQRLGERFEQFFGPGTRLTVL.

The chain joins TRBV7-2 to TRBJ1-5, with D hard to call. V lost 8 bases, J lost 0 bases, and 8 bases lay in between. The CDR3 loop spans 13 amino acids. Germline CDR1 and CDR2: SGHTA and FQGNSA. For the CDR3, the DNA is TGTGCCAGCGGATCATTTAGCAATCAGCCCCAGCATTTT. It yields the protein CASGSFSNQPQHF. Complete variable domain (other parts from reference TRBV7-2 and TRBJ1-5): GAGVSQSPSNKVTEKGKDVELRCDPISGHTALYWYRQSLGQGLEFLIYFQGNSAPDKSGLPSDRFSAERTGGSVSTLTIQRTQQEDSAVYLCASGSFSNQPQHFGDGTRLSIL.